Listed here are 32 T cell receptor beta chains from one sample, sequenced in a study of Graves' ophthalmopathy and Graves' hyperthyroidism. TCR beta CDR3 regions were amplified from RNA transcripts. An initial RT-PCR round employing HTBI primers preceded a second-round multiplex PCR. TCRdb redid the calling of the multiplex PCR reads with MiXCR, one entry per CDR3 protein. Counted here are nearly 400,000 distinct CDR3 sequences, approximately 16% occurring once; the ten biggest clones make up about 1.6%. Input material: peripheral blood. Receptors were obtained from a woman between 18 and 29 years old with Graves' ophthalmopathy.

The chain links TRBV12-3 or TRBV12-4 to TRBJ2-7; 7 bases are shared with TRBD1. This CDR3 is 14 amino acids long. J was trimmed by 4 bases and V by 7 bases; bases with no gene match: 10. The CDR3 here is CASNTQGIEYEQYF. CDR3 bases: TGTGCCAGCAATACACAGGGGATTGAGTACGAGCAGTACTTC.

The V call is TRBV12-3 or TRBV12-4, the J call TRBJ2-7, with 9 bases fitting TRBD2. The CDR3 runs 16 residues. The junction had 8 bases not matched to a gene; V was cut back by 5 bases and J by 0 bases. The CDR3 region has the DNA TGTGCCAGCAGTACGGGACTAGCAGGTCCCTCCTACGAGCAGTACTTC. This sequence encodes CASSTGLAGPSYEQYF.

CDR3: CASSPQVGGPLGPYNEQFF. The CDR3 bases are TGCGCCAGCAGCCCCCAGGTTGGCGGGCCCCTAGGGCCCTACAATGAGCAGTTCTTC. J is TRBJ2-1 and V is TRBV4-1, with a possible D match to TRBD2 (5 bases). V lost 4 bases and J lost 2, with 24 bases in between. The CDR3 has 19 residues. The germline CDR1 and CDR2 sequences are MGHRA and YSYEKL.

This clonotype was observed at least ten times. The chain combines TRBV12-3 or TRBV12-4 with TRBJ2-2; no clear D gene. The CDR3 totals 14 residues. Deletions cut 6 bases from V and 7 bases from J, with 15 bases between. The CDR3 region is CASSLAYGNGELFF. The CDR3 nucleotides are TGTGCCAGCAGCCTCGCCTATGGTAACGGGGAGCTGTTTTTT.

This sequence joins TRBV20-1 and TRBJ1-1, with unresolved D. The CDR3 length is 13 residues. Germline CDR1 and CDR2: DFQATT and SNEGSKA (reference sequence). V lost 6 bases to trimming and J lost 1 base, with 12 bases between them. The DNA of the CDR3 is TGCAGTGCCCTGGGTTTAACGAACACTGAAGCTTTCTTT. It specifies CSALGLTNTEAFF.

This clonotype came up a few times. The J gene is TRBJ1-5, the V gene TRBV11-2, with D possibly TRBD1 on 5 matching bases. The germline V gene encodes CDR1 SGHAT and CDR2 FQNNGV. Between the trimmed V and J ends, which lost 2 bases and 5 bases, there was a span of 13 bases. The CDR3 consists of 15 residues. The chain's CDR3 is CASSLYRGGDQPQHF. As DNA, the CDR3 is TGTGCCAGCAGCTTATATAGGGGTGGGGATCAGCCCCAGCATTTT.

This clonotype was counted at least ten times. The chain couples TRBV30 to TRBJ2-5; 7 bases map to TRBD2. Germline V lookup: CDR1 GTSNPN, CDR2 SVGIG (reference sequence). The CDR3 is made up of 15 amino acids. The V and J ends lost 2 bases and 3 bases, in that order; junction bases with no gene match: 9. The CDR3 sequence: CAWSQGASGKETQYF. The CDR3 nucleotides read TGTGCCTGGAGTCAAGGGGCTAGCGGAAAAGAGACCCAGTACTTC. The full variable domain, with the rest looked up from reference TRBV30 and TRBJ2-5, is SQTIHQWPATLVQPVGSPLSLECTVEGTSNPNLYWYRQAAGRGLQLLFYSVGIGQISSEVPQNLSASRPQDRQFILSSKKLLLSDSGFYLCAWSQGASGKETQYFGPGTRLLVL.

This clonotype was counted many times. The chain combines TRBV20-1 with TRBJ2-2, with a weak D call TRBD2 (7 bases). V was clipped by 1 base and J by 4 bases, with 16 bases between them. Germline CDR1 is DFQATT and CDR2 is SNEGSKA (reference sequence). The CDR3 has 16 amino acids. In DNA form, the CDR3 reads TGCAGTGCTAGAGTGGGGGGGCGCGTTCCCACCGGGGAGCTGTTTTTT. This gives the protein CSARVGGRVPTGELFF.

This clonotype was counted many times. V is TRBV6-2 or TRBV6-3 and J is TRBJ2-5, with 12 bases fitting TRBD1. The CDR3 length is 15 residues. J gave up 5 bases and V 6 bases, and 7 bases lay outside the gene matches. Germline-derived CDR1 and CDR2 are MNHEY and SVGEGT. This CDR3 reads CASRSGQGALETQYF. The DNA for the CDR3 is TGTGCCAGCAGATCGGGACAGGGGGCGTTGGAGACCCAGTACTTC.

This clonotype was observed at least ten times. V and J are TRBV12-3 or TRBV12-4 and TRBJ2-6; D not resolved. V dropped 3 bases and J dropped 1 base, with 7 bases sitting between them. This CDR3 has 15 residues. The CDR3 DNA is TGTGCCAGCAGTTTCGCGGAATCTGGGGCCAACGTCCTGACTTTC. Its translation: CASSFAESGANVLTF.

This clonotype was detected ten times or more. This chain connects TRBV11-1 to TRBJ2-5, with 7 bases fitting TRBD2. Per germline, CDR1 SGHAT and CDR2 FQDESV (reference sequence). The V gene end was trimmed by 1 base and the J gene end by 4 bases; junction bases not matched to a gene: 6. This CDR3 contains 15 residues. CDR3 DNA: TGTGCCAGCAGCTTAGGGCTAGCGGAAGCAGAGACCCAGTACTTC. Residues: CASSLGLAEAETQYF.

CDR3 residues: CASSRGQGTAEAFF. The DNA of the CDR3 is TGTGCCAGCAGCCGGGGACAGGGGACGGCTGAAGCTTTCTTT. J is TRBJ1-1 and V is TRBV11-2; 10 bases align to TRBD1. Germline CDR1 SGHAT, CDR2 FQNNGV. V dropped 5 bases and J dropped 6; count of bases not matched to a gene: 6. This CDR3 has 14 amino acids.

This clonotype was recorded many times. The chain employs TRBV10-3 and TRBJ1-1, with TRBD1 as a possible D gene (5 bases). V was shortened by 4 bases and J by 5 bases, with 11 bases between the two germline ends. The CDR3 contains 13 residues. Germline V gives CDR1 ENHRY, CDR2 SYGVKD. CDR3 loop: CAISGTGVTEAFF. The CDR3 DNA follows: TGTGCCATCAGTGGTACAGGAGTTACTGAAGCTTTCTTT.

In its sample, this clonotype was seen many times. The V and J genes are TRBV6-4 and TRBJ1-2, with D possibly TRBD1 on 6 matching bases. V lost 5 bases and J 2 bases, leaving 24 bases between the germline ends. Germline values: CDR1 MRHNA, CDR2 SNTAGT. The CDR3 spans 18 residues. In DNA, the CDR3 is TGTGCCAGCAGTCTAGAGACGACCCGACAGGAACTAAACTATGGCTACACCTTC. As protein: CASSLETTRQELNYGYTF.

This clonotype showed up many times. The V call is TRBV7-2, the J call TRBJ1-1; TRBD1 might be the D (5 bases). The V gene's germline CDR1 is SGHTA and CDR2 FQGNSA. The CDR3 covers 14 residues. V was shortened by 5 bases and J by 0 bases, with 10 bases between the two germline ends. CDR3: CASSPGTMNTEAFF. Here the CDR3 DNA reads TGTGCCAGCAGCCCAGGGACCATGAACACTGAAGCTTTCTTT.

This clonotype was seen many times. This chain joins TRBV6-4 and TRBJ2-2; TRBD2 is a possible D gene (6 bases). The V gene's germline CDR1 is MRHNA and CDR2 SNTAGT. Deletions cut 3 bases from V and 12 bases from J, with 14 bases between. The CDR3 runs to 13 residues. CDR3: CASSEEDAGKLFF. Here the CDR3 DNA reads TGTGCCAGCAGTGAGGAGGACGCGGGAAAGCTGTTTTTT.

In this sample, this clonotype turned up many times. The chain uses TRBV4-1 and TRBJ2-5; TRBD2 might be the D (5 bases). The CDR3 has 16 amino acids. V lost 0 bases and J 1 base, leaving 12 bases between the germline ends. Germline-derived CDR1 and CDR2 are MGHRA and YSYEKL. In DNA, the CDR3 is TGCGCCAGCAGCCAAGATTTGTACGGGATCCAAGAGACCCAGTACTTC. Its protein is CASSQDLYGIQETQYF.

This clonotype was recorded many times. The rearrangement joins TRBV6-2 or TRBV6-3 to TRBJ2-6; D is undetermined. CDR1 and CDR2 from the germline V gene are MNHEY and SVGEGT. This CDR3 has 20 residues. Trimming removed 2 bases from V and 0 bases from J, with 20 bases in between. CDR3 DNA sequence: TGTGCCAGCAGTTACAGTAGGCCCATGGGCCCATACTCTGGGGCCAACGTCCTGACTTTC. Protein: CASSYSRPMGPYSGANVLTF.

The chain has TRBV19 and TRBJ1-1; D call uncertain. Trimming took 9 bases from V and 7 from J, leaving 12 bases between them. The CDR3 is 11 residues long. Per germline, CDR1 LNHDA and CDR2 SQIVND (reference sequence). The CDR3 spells CASDTMGEAFF. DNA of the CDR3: TGTGCCAGCGATACGATGGGTGAAGCTTTCTTT. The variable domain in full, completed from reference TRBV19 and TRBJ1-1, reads DGGITQSPKYLFRKEGQNVTLSCEQNLNHDAMYWYRQDPGQGLRLIYYSQIVNDFQKGDIAEGYSVSREKKESFPLTVTSAQKNPTAFYLCASDTMGEAFFGQGTRLTVV.

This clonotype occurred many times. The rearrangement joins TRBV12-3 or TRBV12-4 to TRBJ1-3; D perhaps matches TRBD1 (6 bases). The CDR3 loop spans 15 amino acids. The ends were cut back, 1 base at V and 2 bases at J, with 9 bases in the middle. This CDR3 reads CASSLGPGAGNTIYF. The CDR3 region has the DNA TGTGCCAGCAGTTTAGGCCCAGGGGCTGGAAACACCATATATTTT.

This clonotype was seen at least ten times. CDR3 DNA: TGTGCCAGCAGCCCGACTAGCCAAGAGACCCAGTACTTC. This codes for CASSPTSQETQYF. The chain carries TRBV18 and TRBJ2-5, with D tentatively TRBD2 (6 bases). The CDR3 runs 13 residues. Germline values: CDR1 KGHSH, CDR2 LQKENI. V was shortened by 8 bases and J by 1 base, with 11 bases between the two germline ends.

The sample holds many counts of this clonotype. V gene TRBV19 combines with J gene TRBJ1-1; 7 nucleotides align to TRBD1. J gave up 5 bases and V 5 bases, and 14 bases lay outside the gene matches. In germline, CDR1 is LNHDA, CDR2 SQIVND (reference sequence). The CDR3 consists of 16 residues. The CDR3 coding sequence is TGTGCCAGTAGTTCTCCTGCTCCAGGGGGGAGGACTGAAGCTTTCTTT. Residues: CASSSPAPGGRTEAFF.

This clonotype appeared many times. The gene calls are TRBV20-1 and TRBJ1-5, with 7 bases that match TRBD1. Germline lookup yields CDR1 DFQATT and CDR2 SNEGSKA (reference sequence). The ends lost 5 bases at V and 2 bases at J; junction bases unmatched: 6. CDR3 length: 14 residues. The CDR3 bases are TGCAGTGCTGCAGGGGGTTGGGGCAATCAGCCCCAGCATTTT. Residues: CSAAGGWGNQPQHF.

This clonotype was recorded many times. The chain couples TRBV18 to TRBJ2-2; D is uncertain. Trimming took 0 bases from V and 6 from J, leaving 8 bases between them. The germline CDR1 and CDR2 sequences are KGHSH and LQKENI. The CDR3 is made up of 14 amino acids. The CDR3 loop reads CASSPPFGAGELFF. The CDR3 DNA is TGTGCCAGCTCACCACCATTTGGCGCCGGGGAGCTGTTTTTT.

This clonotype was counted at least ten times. CDR3 sequence reads: CATRGTPKFYEQYF. CDR3 coding DNA: TGTGCCACCCGTGGGACCCCTAAGTTCTACGAGCAGTACTTC. The chain joins TRBV5-8 to TRBJ2-7; D might be TRBD1 or TRBD2, each matching 5 bases. Germline V CDR1 and CDR2: SGHTS, YDEGEE. The V gene lost 9 bases and the J gene lost 3 bases, with 19 bases spanning the gap. The length of the CDR3 is 14 residues.

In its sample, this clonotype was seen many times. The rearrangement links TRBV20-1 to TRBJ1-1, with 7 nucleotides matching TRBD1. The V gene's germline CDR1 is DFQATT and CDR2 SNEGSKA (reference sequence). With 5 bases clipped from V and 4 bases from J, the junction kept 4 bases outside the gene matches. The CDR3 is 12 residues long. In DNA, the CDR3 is TGCAGTGCTCTAGGGACAGTCACTGAAGCTTTCTTT. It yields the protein CSALGTVTEAFF.

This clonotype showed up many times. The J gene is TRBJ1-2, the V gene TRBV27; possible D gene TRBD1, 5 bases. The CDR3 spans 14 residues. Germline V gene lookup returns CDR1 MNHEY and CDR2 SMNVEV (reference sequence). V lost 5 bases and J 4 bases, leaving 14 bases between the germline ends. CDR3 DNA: TGTGCCAGCAGTACAACCGGGACGGGCTATGGCTACACCTTC. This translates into CASSTTGTGYGYTF.

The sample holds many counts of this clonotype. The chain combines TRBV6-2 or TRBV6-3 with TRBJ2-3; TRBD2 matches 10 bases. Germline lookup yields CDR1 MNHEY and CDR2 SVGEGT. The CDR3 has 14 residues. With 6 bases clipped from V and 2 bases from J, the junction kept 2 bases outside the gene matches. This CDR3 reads CASRSGGATDTQYF. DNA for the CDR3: TGTGCCAGCAGGAGCGGGGGGGCCACAGATACGCAGTATTTT.

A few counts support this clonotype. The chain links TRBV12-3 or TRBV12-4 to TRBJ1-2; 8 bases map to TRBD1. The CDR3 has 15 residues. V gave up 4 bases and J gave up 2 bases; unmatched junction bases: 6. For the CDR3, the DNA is TGTGCCAGCAGTTCCTTTGGACAGGGAAACTATGGCTACACCTTC. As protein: CASSSFGQGNYGYTF.

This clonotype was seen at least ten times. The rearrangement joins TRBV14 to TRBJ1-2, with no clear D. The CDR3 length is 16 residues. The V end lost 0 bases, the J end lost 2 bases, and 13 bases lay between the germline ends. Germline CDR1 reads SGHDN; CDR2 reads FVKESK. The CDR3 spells CASSQDHLTGNYGYTF. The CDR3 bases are TGTGCCAGCAGCCAAGATCATTTAACGGGAAACTATGGCTACACCTTC.

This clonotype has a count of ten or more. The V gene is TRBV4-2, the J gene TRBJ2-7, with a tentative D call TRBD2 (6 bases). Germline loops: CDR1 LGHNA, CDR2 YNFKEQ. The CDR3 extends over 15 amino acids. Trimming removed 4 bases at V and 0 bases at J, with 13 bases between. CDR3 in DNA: TGTGCCAGCAGCCGGAGGGCGGGATCCTCCTACGAGCAGTACTTC. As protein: CASSRRAGSSYEQYF.

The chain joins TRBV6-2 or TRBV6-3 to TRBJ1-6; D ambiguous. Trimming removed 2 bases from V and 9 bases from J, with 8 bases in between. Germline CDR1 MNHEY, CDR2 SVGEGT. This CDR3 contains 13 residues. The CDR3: CASSYVGASPLHF. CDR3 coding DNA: TGTGCCAGCAGTTACGTCGGCGCTTCACCCCTCCACTTT.